This is a list of T cell receptor beta chains from one sample in a study of blood T cell repertoires in COVID-19. Using immunoSEQ multiplex PCR, the repertoire was profiled, and TCRdb retains in-frame clones only, with some absent. The sample carries some 350,000 clones, 88% recorded once. The material sequenced was peripheral blood. The receptors come from a woman between 65 and 79 years old with COVID-19, enrolled during active disease. CDR3s include the opening cysteine and the closing phenylalanine or tryptophan. D genes are given only for firm matches. A clone size is listed for some rows: how often the clone was seen (once, few, many), or a class if it is expanded.

J: TRBJ2-2
D: -
size: once
V: TRBV6-5
DNA: TGTGCCAGCAGCGGGTACACCGGGGAGCTGTTTTTT
CDR3: CASSGYTGELFF

J: TRBJ2-3
D: TRBD2
size: -
V: TRBV28
DNA: TGTGCCAGCAACGGCGCGGGGGGTCGAGTAGAAGATACGCAGTATTTT
CDR3: CASNGAGGRVEDTQYF

J: TRBJ2-1
D: TRBD2
size: -
V: TRBV4-1
DNA: TGCGCCAGCAGCCCCGTAGGGAGCGGGGGGGGGAATGAGCAGTTCTTC
CDR3: CASSPVGSGGGNEQFF

J: TRBJ1-3
D: -
size: -
V: TRBV7-9
DNA: TGTGCCAGCAGCTTATACCCCGAGGGAGGAAACACCATATATTTT
CDR3: CASSLYPEGGNTIYF

J: TRBJ2-3
D: TRBD2
size: -
V: TRBV9
DNA: TGTGCCAGCAGCGTAGGAGCGGGGGGGCTTAGCACAGATACGCAGTATTTT
CDR3: CASSVGAGGLSTDTQYF

J: TRBJ2-7
D: -
size: -
V: TRBV7-3
DNA: TGTGCCAGCAGCCCTGGGGGGGGCCCGGGGTACGAGCAGTACTTC
CDR3: CASSPGGGPGYEQYF

J: TRBJ1-1
D: -
size: once
V: TRBV30
DNA: TGTGCCTGGAGTGTACGGGGGGCGGGGGGCACTGAAGCTTTCTTT
CDR3: CAWSVRGAGGTEAFF

J: TRBJ2-6
D: -
size: -
V: TRBV19
DNA: TGTGCCAGTAGATTGGACGGAGGTAGGGCTGGGGCCAACGTCCTGACTTTC
CDR3: CASRLDGGRAGANVLTF

J: TRBJ1-2
D: -
size: -
V: TRBV29-1
DNA: TGCAGCGTTGGTGGCGGGATCTATGGCTACACCTTC
CDR3: CSVGGGIYGYTF

J: TRBJ1-1
D: -
size: -
V: TRBV30
DNA: TGTGCCTGGAGTGGGCTCTCGTACACTGAAGCTTTCTTT
CDR3: CAWSGLSYTEAFF

J: TRBJ1-2
D: TRBD1
size: -
V: TRBV2
DNA: TGTGCCACCAAAATGGAGGGGGCTCGTGGCTACACCTTC
CDR3: CATKMEGARGYTF

J: TRBJ2-7
D: TRBD1
size: -
V: TRBV12-3/TRBV12-4
DNA: TGTGCCAGCACCTGGGACAGGGCGGGCGAGCAGTACTTC
CDR3: CASTWDRAGEQYF

J: TRBJ1-3
D: -
size: -
V: TRBV5-6
DNA: TGTGCCAGCAGCGGGCTGGGCATCTCTGGAAACACCATATATTTT
CDR3: CASSGLGISGNTIYF

J: TRBJ2-1
D: TRBD2
size: -
V: TRBV7-2
DNA: TGTGCCAGCAGTTTCCCTAGCGGGGGGGCCTCCTACAATGAGCAGTTCTTC
CDR3: CASSFPSGGASYNEQFF

J: TRBJ2-7
D: TRBD1
size: -
V: TRBV29-1
DNA: TGCAGCGTTGAACAGGGGGCTTACGAGCAGTACTTC
CDR3: CSVEQGAYEQYF

J: TRBJ2-7
D: -
size: -
V: TRBV5-1
DNA: TGCGCCAGCAGCTTGAGAGGCGAGCAGTACTTC
CDR3: CASSLRGEQYF

J: TRBJ1-1
D: -
size: -
V: TRBV7-3
DNA: TGTGCCAGCAGCTTAATTGGAGGAAACACTGAAGCTTTCTTT
CDR3: CASSLIGGNTEAFF

J: TRBJ2-5
D: TRBD2
size: -
V: TRBV4-1
DNA: TGCGCCAGCAGCCTAACACCGGGACTAGCGGGGGGGACCCAGTACTTC
CDR3: CASSLTPGLAGGTQYF

J: TRBJ2-7
D: -
size: -
V: TRBV30
DNA: TGTGCCTGGAGTAAGCCTAGCAAGAACGAGCAGTACTTC
CDR3: CAWSKPSKNEQYF

J: TRBJ2-7
D: TRBD2
size: once
V: TRBV27
DNA: TGTGCCAGCAGTGGTAGACTAGCCAGGCGAGAGCAGTACTTC
CDR3: CASSGRLARREQYF

J: TRBJ1-6
D: TRBD1
size: -
V: TRBV13
DNA: TGTGCCAGCAGCTTGGGACAGGATAATTCACCCCTCCACTTT
CDR3: CASSLGQDNSPLHF

J: TRBJ1-4
D: -
size: -
V: TRBV10-3
DNA: TGTGCCATCAGTGAGTCTGGGGGCAGGGAAAAACTGTTTTTT
CDR3: CAISESGGREKLFF

J: TRBJ1-2
D: TRBD1
size: -
V: TRBV19
DNA: TGTGCCAGTAGTACCGGGACAGCCTATGGCTACACCTTC
CDR3: CASSTGTAYGYTF

J: TRBJ2-7
D: TRBD2
size: -
V: TRBV27
DNA: TGTGCCAGCAGTGGGGGCGGGGGGGCGTACGAGCAGTACTTC
CDR3: CASSGGGGAYEQYF

J: TRBJ2-7
D: -
size: -
V: TRBV5-1
DNA: TGCGCCAGCAGCTGGGGGAGGGGGGCCGAGCAGTACTTC
CDR3: CASSWGRGAEQYF

J: TRBJ2-7
D: TRBD1
size: -
V: TRBV10-3
DNA: TGTGCCATCAGTGACAGGGGGCATTCCTACGAGCAGTACTTC
CDR3: CAISDRGHSYEQYF

J: TRBJ1-5
D: TRBD1
size: -
V: TRBV6-5
DNA: TGTGCCAGCAGTTCCCAGGGGGAACCTCAGCCCCAGCATTTT
CDR3: CASSSQGEPQPQHF

J: TRBJ1-5
D: -
size: once
V: TRBV9
DNA: TGTGCCAGCAGCGTAGGGACAGCAATCAATCAGCCCCAGCATTTT
CDR3: CASSVGTAINQPQHF

J: TRBJ1-3
D: -
size: -
V: TRBV7-6
DNA: TGTGCCAGCAGCTTAGTAGGCAGCCCCGGGGGCACCATATATTTT
CDR3: CASSLVGSPGGTIYF

J: TRBJ1-4
D: -
size: -
V: TRBV7-9
DNA: TGTGCCAGCACCACCTGGGGAGGGGATGAAAAACTGTTTTTT
CDR3: CASTTWGGDEKLFF

J: TRBJ1-2
D: -
size: -
V: TRBV5-4
DNA: TGTGCCAGCAGCTTGACAGGGCCTGATGGCTACACCTTC
CDR3: CASSLTGPDGYTF

J: TRBJ1-3
D: TRBD1
size: once
V: TRBV6-5
DNA: TGTGCCAGCAGTCAACAGGGGGTCTCTGGAAACACCATATATTTT
CDR3: CASSQQGVSGNTIYF

J: TRBJ2-3
D: TRBD2
size: -
V: TRBV9
DNA: TGTGCCAGCAGCGGGGCGGGACTAGTTGGCACAGATACGCAGTATTTT
CDR3: CASSGAGLVGTDTQYF

J: TRBJ2-7
D: TRBD2
size: -
V: TRBV9
DNA: TGTGCCAGCAGCGTAGATCCAGCGGGGGGAGGAGAGCAGTACTTC
CDR3: CASSVDPAGGGEQYF

J: TRBJ2-7
D: TRBD2
size: -
V: TRBV7-2
DNA: TGTGCCAGCAGCCGTCGTAGCGGGAGCTCCTACGAGCAGTACTTC
CDR3: CASSRRSGSSYEQYF

J: TRBJ2-7
D: -
size: -
V: TRBV19
DNA: TGTGCCAGTAGTAACATCGAGCGACAGCCCTACGAGCAGTACTTC
CDR3: CASSNIERQPYEQYF

J: TRBJ1-1
D: -
size: once
V: TRBV9
DNA: TGTGCCAGCAGCACAGGGTTTATGAACACTGAAGCTTTCTTT
CDR3: CASSTGFMNTEAFF

J: TRBJ2-7
D: -
size: few
V: TRBV13
DNA: TGTGCCAGCAGCTCGGTAACGTCATCTCAAACCGGGCAGTACTTC
CDR3: CASSSVTSSQTGQYF

J: TRBJ1-5
D: -
size: -
V: TRBV20-1
DNA: TGCAGTGCAAGTGACAGTAGGGGTCAGCCCCAGCATTTT
CDR3: CSASDSRGQPQHF

J: TRBJ2-3
D: -
size: -
V: TRBV3-1/TRBV3-2
DNA: TGTGCCAGCAGCCAAGACGGTAGTAATACGCAGTATTTT
CDR3: CASSQDGSNTQYF

J: TRBJ1-2
D: -
size: -
V: TRBV19
DNA: TGTGCCAGTAGTCCCGCCGGTATTAACTATGGCTACACCTTC
CDR3: CASSPAGINYGYTF

J: TRBJ2-7
D: -
size: -
V: TRBV18
DNA: TGTGCCAGCTCACCCACTTCGTCCTACGAGCAGTACTTC
CDR3: CASSPTSSYEQYF

J: TRBJ1-5
D: -
size: -
V: TRBV30
DNA: TGTGCCTGGAGTTTTGGGCAGGGGCTCCATCAGCCCCAGCATTTT
CDR3: CAWSFGQGLHQPQHF

J: TRBJ2-7
D: TRBD2
size: -
V: TRBV3-1/TRBV3-2
DNA: TGTGCCAGCAGCCCGACTAGCGGGGTCTACGAGCAGTACTTC
CDR3: CASSPTSGVYEQYF

J: TRBJ1-3
D: -
size: -
V: TRBV30
DNA: TGTGCCTGGACGTTCGGAGGGTTGAGCTCTGGAAACACCATATATTTT
CDR3: CAWTFGGLSSGNTIYF

J: TRBJ1-2
D: -
size: -
V: TRBV19
DNA: TGTGCCAGTAGTATAGCAGGAAGAAACTATGGCTACACCTTC
CDR3: CASSIAGRNYGYTF

J: TRBJ2-4
D: TRBD2
size: -
V: TRBV3-1/TRBV3-2
DNA: TGTGCCAGCAGCCAATTGGGAGCGGGGGGCAGGGCCAAAAACATTCAGTACTTC
CDR3: CASSQLGAGGRAKNIQYF

J: TRBJ2-5
D: TRBD2
size: -
V: TRBV2
DNA: TGTGCCAGCAGTGAGCGAGGGCGGGGGGGCAGAGAGACCCAGTACTTC
CDR3: CASSERGRGGRETQYF

J: TRBJ2-4
D: TRBD1
size: few
V: TRBV28
DNA: TGTGCCAGCAGTTTCCCCCAGGACAGGGGGGCCCTAGCCAAAAACATTCAGTACTTC
CDR3: CASSFPQDRGALAKNIQYF

J: TRBJ1-4
D: TRBD1
size: -
V: TRBV18
DNA: TGTGCCAGCTCCCTTAGGACAGGGATATCGACTAATGAAAAACTGTTTTTT
CDR3: CASSLRTGISTNEKLFF